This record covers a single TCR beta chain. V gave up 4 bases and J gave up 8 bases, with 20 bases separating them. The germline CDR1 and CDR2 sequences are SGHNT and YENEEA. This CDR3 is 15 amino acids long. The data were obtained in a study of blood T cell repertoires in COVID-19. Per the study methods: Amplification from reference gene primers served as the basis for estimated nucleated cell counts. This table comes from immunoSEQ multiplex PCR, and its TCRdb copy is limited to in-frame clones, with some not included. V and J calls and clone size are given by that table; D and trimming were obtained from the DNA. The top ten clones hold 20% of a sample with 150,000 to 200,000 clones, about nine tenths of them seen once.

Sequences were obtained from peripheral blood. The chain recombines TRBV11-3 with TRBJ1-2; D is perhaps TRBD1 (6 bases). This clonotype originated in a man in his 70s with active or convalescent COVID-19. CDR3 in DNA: TGTGCCAGCAGCTACACAGGGCTTCTAAGTATGGGCTACACCTTC. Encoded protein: CASSYTGLLSMGYTF.